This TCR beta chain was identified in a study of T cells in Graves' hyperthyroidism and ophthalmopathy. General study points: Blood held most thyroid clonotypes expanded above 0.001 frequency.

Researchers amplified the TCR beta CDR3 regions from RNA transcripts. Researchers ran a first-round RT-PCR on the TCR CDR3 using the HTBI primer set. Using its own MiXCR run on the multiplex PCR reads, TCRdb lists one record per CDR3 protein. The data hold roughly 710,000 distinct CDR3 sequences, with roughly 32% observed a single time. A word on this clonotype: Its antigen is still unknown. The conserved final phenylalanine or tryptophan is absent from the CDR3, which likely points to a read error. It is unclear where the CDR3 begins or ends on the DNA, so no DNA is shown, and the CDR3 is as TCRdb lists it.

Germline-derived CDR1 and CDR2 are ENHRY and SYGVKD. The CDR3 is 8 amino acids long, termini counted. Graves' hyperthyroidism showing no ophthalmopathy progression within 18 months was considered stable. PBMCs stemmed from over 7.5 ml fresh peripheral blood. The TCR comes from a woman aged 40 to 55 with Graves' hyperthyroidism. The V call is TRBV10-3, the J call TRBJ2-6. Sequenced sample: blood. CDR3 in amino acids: CAISDRTY.